These T cell receptor beta chains were read from a single sample in a study of CD8 T cells in Susac syndrome. TCRdb recomputed calls from the immunoSEQ multiplex PCR reads with MiXCR, one row per CDR3 protein. Of 150,000 to 200,000 distinct CDR3 sequences in the sample, 93% were seen once. Sequenced: CD4+ T cells from PBMCs. These receptor sequences come from a human donor with multiple sclerosis. Both conserved end residues are part of each CDR3. A D gene is named only where the DNA matches it firmly.

D gene	J gene	V gene	CDR3 length	CDR3 protein	CDR3 DNA
TRBD1	TRBJ2-5	TRBV28	16	CASSFTGTGGVETQYF	TGTGCCAGCAGTTTCACTGGGACAGGGGGTGTAGAGACCCAGTACTTC
.	TRBJ1-5	TRBV28	16	CASSFIGDYSNQPQHF	TGTGCCAGCAGTTTCATTGGGGATTATAGCAATCAGCCCCAGCATTTT
.	TRBJ2-5	TRBV28	14	CASSSGQRLGTQYF	TGTGCCAGCAGTTCAGGACAGCGCTTGGGGACCCAGTACTTC
TRBD2	TRBJ2-3	TRBV15	16	CATSTTSGISPDTQYF	TGTGCCACCAGTACGACTAGCGGGATCTCCCCGGATACGCAGTATTTT
.	TRBJ2-5	TRBV19	15	CASRDQGLGGETQYF	TGTGCCAGTAGGGATCAGGGGTTAGGAGGAGAGACCCAGTACTTC
.	TRBJ2-1	TRBV24-1	15	CATSDQGAPYNEQFF	TGTGCCACCAGTGACCAGGGAGCCCCCTACAATGAGCAGTTCTTC
.	TRBJ2-7	TRBV6-5	14	CASSLDFYSYEQYF	TGTGCCAGCAGTTTGGACTTCTACTCCTACGAGCAGTACTTC
TRBD1	TRBJ2-7	TRBV7-2	15	CASSLVAQGAGEQYF	TGTGCCAGCAGCTTAGTGGCACAGGGGGCGGGTGAGCAGTACTTC
.	TRBJ2-3	TRBV7-3	12	CASSSPGDTQYF	TGTGCCAGCAGCTCCCCTGGAGATACGCAGTATTTT
TRBD1	TRBJ2-5	TRBV5-1	15	CASSHRDSLEETQYF	TGCGCCAGCAGCCATCGGGACAGCCTTGAGGAGACCCAGTACTTC